This entry features one T cell receptor (beta chain) sequence. Its matching antigen is unknown. This CDR3 contains 15 residues. Trimming took 6 bases from V and 8 from J; bases not matched to a gene: 10. Germline CDR1 SNHLY, CDR2 FYNNEI. The source of the sample is a study of T cells in Graves' hyperthyroidism and ophthalmopathy. TCR beta CDR3 region amplification was performed from RNA transcripts. HTBI primers drove first-round RT-PCR of the TCR CDR3. TCRdb itself ran the multiplex PCR reads through MiXCR, one entry per CDR3 protein. Of about 380,000 distinct CDR3 sequences detected, approximately 13% appear once; the ten largest clones hold approximately 10%. Study results and limitations: A model of 13 V-J features distinguished ophthalmopathy from stable hyperthyroidism. The model identified upcoming ophthalmopathy a median approximately six months ahead of onset. Blood also carried most thyroid clonotypes expanded above 0.001.

Sequencing was performed on blood. The gene calls are TRBV2 and TRBJ1-6; 7 positions match TRBD1. The sequence came from a woman in her fifties or sixties with Graves' hyperthyroidism. In DNA, the CDR3 is TGTGCCAGCAGAGCGAAGACAGGGTTGGATTCACCCCTCCACTTT. It codes for CASRAKTGLDSPLHF.